This T cell receptor (beta chain) was sequenced in a study of Tregs in tolerant kidney transplant recipients. Study information: The nonmyeloablative bone marrow transplants came from related graft donors, with transient mixed chimerism.

Profiling relied on immunoSEQ multiplex PCR, and the TCRdb table lists in-frame clones only, not all of them. The sample holds 100,000 to 130,000 clones; nearly 90% are singletons and the top ten take just under 0.35%. The V gene's germline CDR1 is SNHLY and CDR2 FYNNEI. V was trimmed by 2 bases and J by 2 bases, leaving 10 bases between them. The CDR3 has 16 amino acids. Thawed PBMCs were FACS-sorted into unstimulated CD4+CD25+CD127- regulatory T cells, CD4+CD25- non-regulatory cells, CD4 and CD8 cells. The chain uses TRBV2 and TRBJ2-6, with a weak D call TRBD2 (7 bases). The material sequenced was CD4+ T cells from blood, taken before the transplant. This TCR was sampled from a human donor who received a combined kidney and bone marrow transplant. The CDR3 spells CASSEFGGPGANVLTF. CDR3 in DNA: TGTGCCAGCAGTGAATTCGGGGGGCCTGGGGCCAACGTCCTGACTTTC.